The text below deals with one T cell receptor beta chain. The CDR3 is made up of 14 amino acids. V lost 5 bases to trimming and J lost 4 bases; unmatched junction nucleotides: 7. The V gene's germline CDR1 is SGHNT and CDR2 YENEEA. The sample originates from a study of T cell changes during pregnancy in multiple sclerosis. The data were produced by immunoSEQ multiplex PCR, yet TCRdb's version contains in-frame clones alone and is incomplete. The table records more than 80,000 clones, roughly nine tenths of them present only once. The sample in question was peripheral blood, obtained before pregnancy. The V call is TRBV11-3, the J call TRBJ1-1; 7 bases fit TRBD1. The receptor comes from a female donor with multiple sclerosis, enrolled in a pregnancy study. The CDR3 DNA is TGTGCCAGCAGCCTCCTTCCAGGGGGCACTGAAGCTTTCTTT. It is translated as CASSLLPGGTEAFF.